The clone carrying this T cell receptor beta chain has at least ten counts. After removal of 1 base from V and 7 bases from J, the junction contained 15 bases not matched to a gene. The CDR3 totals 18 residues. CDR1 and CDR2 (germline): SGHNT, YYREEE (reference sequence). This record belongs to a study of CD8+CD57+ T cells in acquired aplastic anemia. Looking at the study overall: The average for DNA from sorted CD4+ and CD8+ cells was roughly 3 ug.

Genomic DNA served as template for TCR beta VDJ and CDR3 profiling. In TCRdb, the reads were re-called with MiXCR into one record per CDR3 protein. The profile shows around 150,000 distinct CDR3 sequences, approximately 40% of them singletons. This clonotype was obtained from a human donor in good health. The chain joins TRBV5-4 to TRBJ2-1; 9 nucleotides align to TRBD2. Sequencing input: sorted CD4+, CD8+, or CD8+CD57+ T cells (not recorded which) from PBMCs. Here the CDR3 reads CASSLPPRLAGVRNEQFF. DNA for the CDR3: TGTGCCAGCAGCTTGCCCCCCCGTTTAGCGGGAGTACGGAATGAGCAGTTCTTC.